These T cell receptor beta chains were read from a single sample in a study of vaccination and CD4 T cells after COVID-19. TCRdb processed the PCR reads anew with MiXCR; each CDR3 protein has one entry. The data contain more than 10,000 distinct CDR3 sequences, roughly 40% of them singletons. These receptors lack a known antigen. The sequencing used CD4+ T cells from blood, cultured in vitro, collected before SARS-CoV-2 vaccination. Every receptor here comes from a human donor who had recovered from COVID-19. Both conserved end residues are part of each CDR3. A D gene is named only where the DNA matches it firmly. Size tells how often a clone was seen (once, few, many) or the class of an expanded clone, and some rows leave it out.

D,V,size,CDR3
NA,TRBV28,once,CASSFPIPTGNYGYTF
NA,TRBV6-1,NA,CASFASAYEQYF
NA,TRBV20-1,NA,CSAQTAGADEQFF
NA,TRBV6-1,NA,CASREGRRNYGYTF
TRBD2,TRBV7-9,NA,CASSHFRTSGSKETQYF
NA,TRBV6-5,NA,CASRYQISTDTQYF
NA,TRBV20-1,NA,CSARGRLNTEAFF
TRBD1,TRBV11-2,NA,CASSSPGQFEAFF
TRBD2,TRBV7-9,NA,CASSLPWGAGDSLAKNIQYF
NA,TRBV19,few,CASSIGANGYTF
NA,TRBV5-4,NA,CASSSPTGRGGYTF
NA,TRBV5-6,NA,CASSQPPRDTYGYTF
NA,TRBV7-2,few,CASSFRGGTEAFF
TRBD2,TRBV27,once,CASRTAASGRKETQYF
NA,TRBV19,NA,CASSTRDNGPYEQYF
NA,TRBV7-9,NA,CASSPGPPGETQYF
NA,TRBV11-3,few,CASSLQGHTEAFF
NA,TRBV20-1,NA,CSAGTEAGRDEQFF
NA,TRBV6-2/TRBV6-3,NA,CASSSGTVDGHTF
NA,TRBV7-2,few,CASGPNRENQPQHF
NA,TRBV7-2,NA,CASSLARVPSNYGYTF
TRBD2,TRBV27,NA,CASSLSFRSGGTNGYEQYF
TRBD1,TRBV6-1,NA,CASRQGAQPQHF
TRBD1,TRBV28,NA,CASSLTGAGEFF
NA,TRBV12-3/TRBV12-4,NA,CASSLTGGMTYEQYF
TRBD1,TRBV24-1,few,CATSHRGSYEQYF
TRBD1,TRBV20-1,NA,CSASRDRLNEQFF
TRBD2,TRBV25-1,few,CASRLADNEQFF
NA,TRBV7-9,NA,CASSLERGSFGYTF
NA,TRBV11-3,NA,CASSQTQETQYF
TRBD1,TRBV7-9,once,CASSCSDRGRPEAFF
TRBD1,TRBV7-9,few,CASSLGSGTEETQYF
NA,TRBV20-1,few,CSGGGGDTDTQYF
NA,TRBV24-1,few,CATIGQNGRSGETQYF
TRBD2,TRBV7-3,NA,CASSLDRTSGGNNEQFF
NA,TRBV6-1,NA,CANRLTEGGEAFF
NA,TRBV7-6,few,CASWGTANTGELFF
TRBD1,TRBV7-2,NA,CASSPGAGQGAGNTIYF
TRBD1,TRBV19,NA,CASSIDRGGGNQPQHF
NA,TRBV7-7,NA,CASSLWGSGVNVLTF
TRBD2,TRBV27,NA,CASSRTSGSTKSNEQFF
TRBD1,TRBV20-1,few,CSARDWGTGNNYGYTF
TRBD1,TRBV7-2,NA,CASSNPNRGLNYGYTF
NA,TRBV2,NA,CASSELQMNTEAFF
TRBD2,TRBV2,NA,CASIPSKGRGGLETQYF
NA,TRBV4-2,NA,CASSQWGLPLNSPLHF
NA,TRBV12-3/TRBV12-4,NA,CATSAGGGNQPQHF
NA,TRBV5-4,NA,CASSLYGQLGTEAFF
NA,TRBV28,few,CASRDWGERSNQPQHF
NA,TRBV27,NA,CASSDSSEAFF
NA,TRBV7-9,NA,CASSTLGREDSYGYTF
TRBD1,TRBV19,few,CASSPRDSGEAFF
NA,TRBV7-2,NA,CASSYSGDPTYNEQFF
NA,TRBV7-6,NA,CASSLRPPGTTDTQYF
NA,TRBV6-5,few,CASSYHSRSGETQYF
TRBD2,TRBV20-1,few,CSAEGLAGKSIYEQYF
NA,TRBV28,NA,CASSSPPTGFYGYTF